This T cell receptor (beta chain) derives from a study of T cells in Graves' hyperthyroidism and ophthalmopathy. V was trimmed by 6 bases and J by 2 bases, leaving 11 bases between them. The length of the CDR3 is 13 residues. The germline CDR1 and CDR2 sequences are SGHNT and YYREEE (reference sequence). In its sample, this clonotype was seen many times. Its antigen is not identified. What was amplified from RNA transcripts were TCR beta CDR3 regions. Primed by the HTBI set, a first-round RT-PCR was run on the TCR CDR3. One entry per CDR3 protein, called by TCRdb with MiXCR from the multiplex PCR reads. The sample carries hundreds of thousands of distinct CDR3 sequences, roughly 13% recorded once. Findings and caveats of the study: Most thyroid clonotypes expanded above 0.001 were also detected in blood.

The TCR sequence derives from a man aged 50 or older with Graves' ophthalmopathy. The sequenced material came from blood. The genes are TRBV5-4 and TRBJ2-5, with D possibly being TRBD2 (6 bases). CDR3 region: CASKNGTQETQYF. The CDR3 nucleotides are TGTGCCAGCAAAAACGGGACTCAAGAGACCCAGTACTTC.